This T cell receptor beta chain was found in a study of cytomegalovirus exposure and HLA in healthy donors. As concerns this clone: Its antigen remains unidentified.

General observations from the study: When presence/absence was analysed, sequencing depth was taken to be roughly uniform across donors.

PCR was performed using 60 Vbeta and 13 Jbeta primers. TCRdb's copy holds only in-frame clones and misses some; the assay was immunoSEQ multiplex PCR. The sample carries roughly 120,000 clones, around 70% recorded once. CDR1 and CDR2 from the germline V gene are SQVTM and ANQGSEA. The CDR3 length is 12 residues. The J segment lost 7 bases and the V segment lost 0 bases, leaving 3 bases of the junction unmatched. Input material: PBMCs. The V gene is TRBV29-1, the J gene TRBJ2-7; TRBD1 matches 7 bases. This receptor was identified in a woman aged 40-49 years in good health and CMV-seropositive. The CDR3 loop is CSVEDGTDEQYF. CDR3 bases: TGCAGCGTTGAAGACGGGACAGATGAGCAGTACTTC.